Sequencing of this T cell receptor beta chain was carried out in a study of T-cell memory formation after mild COVID-19. The wider study: Largely donor-specific TCR clusters were found.

Study findings and constraints: Whereas later expanders leaned CD4+, clones contracting day 15 to 85 showed a balanced CD4/CD8 makeup. CD4+ clones that contracted lay mainly in CM and EM; CD8+ ones lay in EMRA.

Details on this clonotype: As yet, its antigen is unknown.

Trimming took 5 bases from V and 3 from J, leaving 11 bases between them. The CDR3 totals 14 residues. After 5'RACE with constant-segment primers, TCR alpha and TCR beta cDNA libraries carrying sample barcodes and UMIs were obtained. Each CDR3 protein gets one entry after TCRdb re-called the 5' RACE reads with MiXCR. The profile covers some 97,000 distinct CDR3 sequences, with around 10% appearing a single time and about 40% taken by the ten largest. Material for sequencing was PBMCs or a T cell subset sorted from them (not recorded which). The sequence was collected from a man between 18 and 29 years old who had mild COVID-19 (a few samples of this study predate the infection). Cell type and time point are not known. The rearrangement links TRBV12-3 or TRBV12-4 to TRBJ2-1; D is uncertain. This chain's CDR3 is CASSPLSYYNEQFF. CDR3 nucleotide sequence: TGTGCCAGCAGTCCGCTCAGTTACTACAATGAGCAGTTCTTC.